This TCR beta chain came from a study of siplizumab effects on memory and regulatory T cells. Study-wide results and caveats: Some alloreactive sequences were traceable to unstimulated CD4+ memory cells, and siplizumab significantly reduced them.

The CDR3 covers 15 residues. The V and J ends lost 1 base and 4 bases respectively, with 12 bases between them. Germline assignment: CDR1 LNHNV and CDR2 YYDKDF (reference sequence). Profiled with immunoSEQ multiplex PCR; TCRdb holds only in-frame clones, not every one. Here the sample spans some 120,000 clones, just over 90% being singletons. Remarks on this clone: Its antigen remains unidentified.

The source material was non-Treg CD4+ T cells sorted from blood. The clonotype comes from a human donor in good health. The rearrangement uses TRBV15 and TRBJ2-3; TRBD1 might be the D (6 bases). The CDR3 coding sequence is TGTGCCACCAGCAGAGTCGAAAAGGGGGCAGATACGCAGTATTTT. Its translation: CATSRVEKGADTQYF.